Sequencing of this T cell receptor (beta chain) was carried out in a study of shared clonotypes between healthy human individuals. Study outcomes and limitations: Roughly 4.7% was the fraction of naive CD4 clonotypes found shared across a few donors.

This clone was found once. The antigen is unknown. As processed by the authors: Quality scores were absent from the junction-only immunoSEQ sequences, so filtering differed. The method was immunoSEQ multiplex PCR; TCRdb's version includes in-frame clones alone and lacks a portion of them. The V and J calls and clone size are taken from that table; D and trimming were inferred from the DNA. The repertoire holds roughly 680,000 clones, with over 60% as singletons. The CDR3 totals 12 residues. V lost 7 bases and J 4 bases, leaving 8 bases between the germline ends. CDR1 and CDR2 (germline): SGHRS, YFSETQ.

This receptor was identified in a woman in her thirties in good health. The sequenced sample was memory CD4+ T cells sorted from blood. Subset of the sample: CD45RA-negative fraction. The chain couples TRBV5-1 to TRBJ2-2, with unresolved D. CDR3 region: CASLRSTGELFF. The DNA for the CDR3 is TGCGCCAGCCTGCGGTCCACCGGGGAGCTGTTTTTT.